A selection of T cell receptor beta chains follows, all from one sample in a study of blood T cell repertoires in COVID-19. This table comes from immunoSEQ multiplex PCR, and its TCRdb copy is limited to in-frame clones, with some not included. This table has around 230,000 clones, around 90% appearing once. Sequenced: peripheral blood. These receptors all stem from a man between 60 and 75 years old who had recovered from COVID-19. The CDR3 runs from the conserved cysteine through the conserved F or W. D genes are given only for firm matches. Rows give clone size only sometimes, using once, few, many, or a class for an expanded clone.

-,TRBV5-1,TRBJ1-1,-,CASSWGWGQTEAFF,TGCGCCAGCAGCTGGGGATGGGGCCAGACTGAAGCTTTCTTT
-,TRBV7-6,TRBJ2-5,TRBD2,CASSRGGGGAQETQYF,TGTGCCAGCAGCCGAGGGGGCGGGGGGGCCCAAGAGACCCAGTACTTC
-,TRBV2,TRBJ2-3,TRBD2,CASRQRGSTDTQYF,TGTGCCAGCAGACAGCGGGGAAGCACAGATACGCAGTATTTT
once,TRBV6-5,TRBJ1-1,-,CANRYFTEAFF,TGTGCCAACAGATATTTCACTGAAGCTTTCTTT
-,TRBV18,TRBJ2-5,-,CASSPSRQETQYF,TGTGCCAGCTCACCGAGCAGGCAAGAGACCCAGTACTTC
few,TRBV18,TRBJ1-4,TRBD1,CASSPGQGEKLFF,TGTGCCAGCTCACCCGGACAGGGTGAAAAACTGTTTTTT
few,TRBV6-4,TRBJ1-1,-,CASSDSYGSEAFF,TGTGCCAGCAGTGACTCGTACGGGTCTGAAGCTTTCTTT
once,TRBV11-2,TRBJ2-1,-,CASRTRRNSYNEQFF,TGTGCCAGCAGGACGAGGCGCAACTCCTACAATGAGCAGTTCTTC
-,TRBV9,TRBJ1-3,-,CASSVGAGGNTIYF,TGTGCCAGCAGCGTAGGGGCGGGAGGAAACACCATATATTTT
-,TRBV27,TRBJ2-3,-,CASSLFQGRTDTQYF,TGTGCCAGCAGTTTATTTCAGGGCCGCACAGATACGCAGTATTTT
-,TRBV21-1,TRBJ2-1,-,CASSKEGGGVNNEQFF,TGTGCCAGCAGCAAAGAGGGCGGGGGAGTCAACAATGAGCAGTTCTTC
-,TRBV6-1,TRBJ2-1,TRBD1,CASSEFEGQGNEQFF,TGTGCCAGCAGTGAATTCGAAGGACAGGGGAATGAGCAGTTCTTC
-,TRBV7-2,TRBJ1-5,-,CASGRGGQPQHF,TGTGCCAGCGGGAGGGGGGGACAGCCCCAGCATTTT
-,TRBV6-4,TRBJ1-5,-,CASSPGSNQPQHF,TGTGCCAGCAGCCCGGGAAGCAATCAGCCCCAGCATTTT
few,TRBV7-9,TRBJ2-2,-,CASSLSSNTGELFF,TGTGCCAGCAGCTTATCCTCGAACACCGGGGAGCTGTTTTTT